A selection of T cell receptor beta chains follows, all from one sample in a study of blood T cell repertoires in COVID-19. Sequencing was performed with immunoSEQ multiplex PCR; in TCRdb, only in-frame clones are kept and a portion is missing. Among around 260,000 clones, approximately 89% were seen once, and the ten largest hold around 9.5%. Sequencing input: peripheral blood. Receptors originate from a man aged 40-49 years who had recovered from COVID-19. The conserved cysteine and the conserved F or W are not part of the CDR3 here.

>TRBV6-5
ASSYMGQSNEKLF
>TRBV5-4
ASSSLAGVADTQY
>TRBV7-2
ASSTPRGAGGVTDTQY
>TRBV5-6
ASSLGPRTSGGRETQY
>TRBV6-5
ASANAQGSNQPQH
>TRBV6-7
ASSYRQTGGFQNGYT
>TRBV7-2
ASSAHRGRTGELF
>TRBV7-9
ASSLAGQGSGNTIY
>TRBV18
ASSPGTGGSGANVLT
>TRBV29-1
SALNGGADTQY
>TRBV10-3
AISPGQGSNIQY
>TRBV25-1
ASIRTGRPNYGYT
>TRBV29-1
SAYGQYSSYEQY
>TRBV25-1
ASKIGEGTEAF
>TRBV27
ASTRGQEAF
>TRBV6-2/TRBV6-3
ASSYSSVWREGATGELF
>TRBV30
AEQGSRIPRGYT
>TRBV3-1/TRBV3-2
ASSLFSYEQY
>TRBV3-1/TRBV3-2
ASSQEDRGDEQY
>TRBV3-1/TRBV3-2
ASSQDVVGGAYNEQF
>TRBV7-2
ASSPKAGTSGRREETQY
>TRBV6-2/TRBV6-3
ASSYSGGHEQY
>TRBV7-8
ASSSGTSGSEQY
>TRBV5-6
ASSLDRGQGTETQY
>TRBV7-2
ASSLEASGISTDTQY
>TRBV30
AWSVLAGPSTDTQY
>TRBV5-6
ASSLVPGAGTQY
>TRBV27
ASSLLSGANVLT
>TRBV27
ASSSGQGSDQPQH
>TRBV18
ASSLQTGNQPQH
>TRBV27
ASSSPLAGGHYDEQY
>TRBV3-1/TRBV3-2
ASSQATGGNYGYT
>TRBV28
ASSPPDRWQPQH
>TRBV13
ASSTGLPYEQY
>TRBV12-3/TRBV12-4
ASPRRGGEQY
>TRBV18
ASSLGQGVFNEQF
>TRBV12-3/TRBV12-4
ASSWVQGYGYT
>TRBV12-3/TRBV12-4
ASSLIRDEQY
>TRBV5-1
ASSLQGGTGFADTQY
>TRBV25-1
ASSEYRQGLGTDTQY
>TRBV7-9
ASSSSGAGHEQY
>TRBV3-1/TRBV3-2
ASSQYRGEQY
>TRBV12-3/TRBV12-4
ASSFSGLHEQF
>TRBV5-4
ASSFGLAGGYEQY
>TRBV3-1/TRBV3-2
ASSLGLPTQPQH
>TRBV6-5
ASSYGQGWHNEQF
>TRBV14
ASSQPRLAGEDEQY
>TRBV6-5
ASSERGSPLH
>TRBV3-1/TRBV3-2
ASSPPRSPNNEQF
>TRBV25-1
ASSLTNYEQY
>TRBV19
ASSISPGGRAEAF
>TRBV9
ASSRDSPTGELF